These 13 T cell receptor beta chains were sequenced from one sample in a study of T-cell reconstitution after alpha-beta-depleted transplantation in children. The library targeted TCRbeta and was prepared with unique molecular identifiers. Via MiXCR, TCRdb re-called the PCR reads, giving one row per CDR3 protein. Of some 140,000 distinct CDR3 sequences listed, about 9.5% are singletons. Material: PBMCs, mostly from graft donor cells, obtained 180 days after TCRalphabeta/CD19-depleted stem cell transplant. The receptors originated from a girl in the first two years of life who had a stem cell transplant for combined immunodeficiency, so the T cells may come from the graft donor.

This clonotype has only a few counts. V is TRBV20-1 and J is TRBJ2-1; D is uncertain. Germline V CDR1 and CDR2: DFQATT, SNEGSKA (reference sequence). The V end was cut by 1 base, the J end by 10 bases, with 20 bases between. This CDR3 is built from 15 residues. The CDR3 is CSARAQDGGLGEQFF. CDR3 in DNA: TGCAGTGCTAGAGCCCAGGACGGCGGCTTGGGGGAGCAGTTCTTC.

This clonotype appeared many times. This chain uses TRBV5-1 with TRBJ1-1; D unresolved. The length of the CDR3 is 13 residues. CDR1 and CDR2 from the germline V gene are SGHRS and YFSETQ. Trimming pared 4 bases from V and 6 bases from J, leaving 13 bases between. The CDR3 bases are TGCGCCAGCAGCCTGGTGGGCATGCCTGAAGCTTTCTTT. Encoded protein: CASSLVGMPEAFF.

V is TRBV4-3 and J is TRBJ2-1; no definite D call. This CDR3 comprises 12 residues. Germline assignment: CDR1 LGHNA and CDR2 YSLEER. Trimming took off 3 bases at V and 2 bases at J, with 2 bases between the two ends. The CDR3 loop reads CASSHAYNEQFF. CDR3 DNA: TGCGCCAGCAGCCATGCCTACAATGAGCAGTTCTTC.

The rearrangement links TRBV7-8 to TRBJ2-1; 7 bases are shared with TRBD2. The CDR3 loop spans 15 amino acids. Per germline, CDR1 SGHVS and CDR2 FQNEAQ. The V gene end was trimmed by 1 base and the J gene end by 4 bases; junction bases not matched to a gene: 4. The CDR3 loop is CASSLDVGGYNEQFF. CDR3 in DNA: TGTGCCAGCAGCTTAGATGTGGGGGGGTACAATGAGCAGTTCTTC.

CDR3 amino acids: CASSFGAGLTDTQYF. CDR3 DNA sequence: TGTGCCAGCAGCTTCGGGGCAGGCCTCACAGATACGCAGTATTTT. This chain links TRBV7-2 with TRBJ2-3; D may match TRBD1 or TRBD2 (5 bases each). The CDR3 consists of 15 residues. CDR1 and CDR2 from the germline V gene are SGHTA and FQGNSA. Trimming pared 3 bases from V and 2 bases from J, leaving 12 bases between. The full variable domain, its missing parts supplied by reference TRBV7-2 and TRBJ2-3, is GAGVSQSPSNKVTEKGKDVELRCDPISGHTALYWYRQSLGQGLEFLIYFQGNSAPDKSGLPSDRFSAERTGGSVSTLTIQRTQQEDSAVYLCASSFGAGLTDTQYFGPGTRLTVL.

As DNA, the CDR3 is TGTGCCAGCAGCCCCCCACCATGGGACGAGCAGTACTTC. Translation: CASSPPPWDEQYF. The rearrangement joins TRBV5-6 to TRBJ2-7, with D hard to call. V lost 4 bases and J 5 bases, leaving 13 bases between the germline ends. The CDR3 is made up of 13 amino acids. The V gene's germline CDR1 is SGHDT and CDR2 YYEEEE.

The chain has TRBV12-3 or TRBV12-4 and TRBJ2-1, with TRBD2 as a possible D gene (6 bases). The CDR3 extends over 14 amino acids. The V end lost 1 base, the J end lost 5 bases, and 9 bases lay between the germline ends. The DNA for the CDR3 is TGTGCCAGCAGTTTAGTCGGGGGTCACAATGAGCAGTTCTTC. Amino acid sequence: CASSLVGGHNEQFF.

This clonotype has a handful of counts. The rearrangement uses TRBV5-1 and TRBJ1-2, with no clear D. The V end lost 4 bases, the J end lost 4 bases, and 11 bases lay between the germline ends. This CDR3 has 13 amino acids. Germline V gives CDR1 SGHRS, CDR2 YFSETQ. The CDR3 is CASSPGIGYGYTF. CDR3 nucleotides: TGCGCCAGCAGCCCTGGGATTGGCTATGGCTACACCTTC. The full variable domain, with the rest looked up from reference TRBV5-1 and TRBJ1-2, is KAGVTQTPRYLIKTRGQQVTLSCSPISGHRSVSWYQQTPGQGLQFLFEYFSETQRNKGNFPGRFSGRQFSNSRSEMNVSTLELGDSALYLCASSPGIGYGYTFGSGTRLTVV.

In this sample, this clonotype turned up many times. The chain links TRBV29-1 to TRBJ1-5, with 7 bases lining up with TRBD1. CDR1 is SQVTM and CDR2 is ANQGSEA in the germline V gene. This CDR3 comprises 14 residues. The V segment lost 7 bases and the J segment 0 bases; nucleotides outside the gene matches: 6. DNA for the CDR3: TGCAGCGCTCAGACAGGGAATAGCAATCAGCCCCAGCATTTT. Translating it yields CSAQTGNSNQPQHF.

This clonotype was detected a few times. The V call is TRBV7-2, the J call TRBJ2-1, with no clear D. The CDR3 has 16 amino acids. Per the germline V gene, CDR1 is SGHTA and CDR2 is FQGNSA. The V end was cut by 5 bases, the J end by 0 bases, with 14 bases between. This CDR3 is CASSQPGVLSYNEQFF. The DNA for the CDR3 is TGTGCCAGCAGCCAGCCTGGGGTTCTCTCCTACAATGAGCAGTTCTTC.

In nucleotides, the CDR3 is TGTGCCAGCAGCTTTTCAGGGGGCACCGGGGAGCTGTTTTTT. This sequence encodes CASSFSGGTGELFF. The rearrangement uses TRBV7-2 and TRBJ2-2; TRBD1 aligns across 7 bases. This CDR3 spans 14 amino acids. Germline V gene sequence: CDR1 SGHTA, CDR2 FQGNSA. J was trimmed by 4 bases and V by 3 bases; bases with no gene match: 2.

This clonotype came up a few times. This chain joins TRBV27 and TRBJ2-1; 7 bases match TRBD1. The CDR3 consists of 13 residues. Germline V lookup: CDR1 MNHEY, CDR2 SMNVEV (reference sequence). The V segment lost 6 bases and the J segment 3 bases; nucleotides outside the gene matches: 2. In DNA form, the CDR3 reads TGTGCCAGCAGAAGGACAGGCTACAATGAGCAGTTCTTC. Its protein product is CASRRTGYNEQFF.

This clonotype was found a few times. This chain uses TRBV11-2 with TRBJ1-2; maybe TRBD1 (5 bases). V lost 4 bases and J lost 0, with 9 bases in between. Germline-derived CDR1 and CDR2 are SGHAT and FQNNGV. The length of the CDR3 is 14 residues. The CDR3 loop is CASSSSTANYGYTF. The DNA of the CDR3 is TGTGCCAGCAGCTCTTCGACAGCTAACTATGGCTACACCTTC. Drawing the rest from reference TRBV11-2 and TRBJ1-2, the complete variable domain is EAGVAQSPRYKIIEKRQSVAFWCNPISGHATLYWYQQILGQGPKLLIQFQNNGVVDDSQLPKDRFSAERLKGVDSTLKIQPAKLEDSAVYLCASSSSTANYGYTFGSGTRLTVV.